This T cell receptor (beta chain) was obtained from a study of neurological immune-mediated disorders. General study findings and limits: HTLV-1-associated myelopathy had the most TCR clonal expansion, and multiple sclerosis had the least, less than healthy controls.

The starting material, 2 million PBMCs stored at -80 C, gave rise to the unsorted libraries. TCRdb fed the 5' RACE reads into MiXCR, producing one record per CDR3 protein. The sample lists 50,000 or so distinct CDR3 sequences, 3% to 4% occurring once. This clonotype showed up many times. Its specificity is unknown. V lost 3 bases and J 4 bases, leaving 13 bases between the germline ends. This CDR3 comprises 14 residues. The germline gives CDR1 SQVTM, CDR2 ANQGSEA. The sequencing sample was made of PBMCs. This rearrangement joins TRBV29-1 to TRBJ2-1; D remains unclear. The TCR sequence derives from a man aged 55 to 70 with multiple sclerosis. CDR3 DNA sequence: TGCAGCGTTGAGAACATTGGGTTTTACAATGAGCAGTTCTTC. Amino acids: CSVENIGFYNEQFF.